Presented here are 6 T cell receptor beta chains from one specimen sequenced in a study of cytomegalovirus exposure and HLA in healthy donors. Amplification used 60 Vbeta primers and 13 Jbeta primers. Method: immunoSEQ multiplex PCR; TCRdb's copy keeps in-frame clones and lacks some. The sample lists more than 85,000 clones; about 69% were seen once. The sample was PBMCs. These receptors came from a man aged 40-55 years in good health and CMV-seronegative.

The chain joins TRBV9 to TRBJ1-4; 8 positions match TRBD1. Germline CDR1 is SGDLS and CDR2 is YYNGEE. Unmatched junction bases numbered 1, after V lost 1 base and J lost 5 bases. This CDR3 is built from 14 residues. CDR3 region: CASSVQGANEKLFF. The DNA for the CDR3 is TGTGCCAGCAGCGTACAGGGGGCAAATGAAAAACTGTTTTTT.

The chain couples TRBV4-1 to TRBJ2-1; a possible D gene is TRBD1 (6 bases). This CDR3 contains 20 residues. Germline-derived CDR1 and CDR2 are MGHRA and YSYEKL. Trimming pared 1 base from V and 12 bases from J, leaving 34 bases between. CDR3 nucleotide sequence: TGCGCCAGCAGCCAAGGATCCCCCCTGCCCAAGGGTTCGCCCCCACAGGGGCAGTTCTTC. As protein: CASSQGSPLPKGSPPQGQFF.

The chain couples TRBV29-1 to TRBJ2-7, with D perhaps TRBD1 (6 bases). The germline CDR1 and CDR2 sequences are SQVTM and ANQGSEA. V was clipped by 4 bases and J by 6 bases, with 16 bases between them. The CDR3 is made up of 13 amino acids. The CDR3 nucleotides are TGCAGCGTTGCCAGGCAGGGGCGAAGCGAGCAGTACTTC. Translating gives CSVARQGRSEQYF.

The chain combines TRBV15 with TRBJ1-1; possibly TRBD1 for D (6 bases). The germline V gene has CDR1 LNHNV and CDR2 YYDKDF (reference sequence). The ends were cut back, 6 bases at V and 6 bases at J, with 17 bases in the middle. The CDR3 runs to 14 residues. The CDR3 sequence: CATSKKQGGAEAFF. DNA of the CDR3: TGTGCCACCAGTAAAAAACAGGGAGGGGCTGAAGCTTTCTTT.

The DNA for the CDR3 is TGTGCCAGCAGCCAAGCCCGAACAGGGGAAGCCTACGAGCAGTACTTC. This translates into CASSQARTGEAYEQYF. The rearrangement uses TRBV14 and TRBJ2-5, with 7 bases lining up with TRBD1. Gene TRBJ2-7 matches the end of the DNA better, so the J call may be wrong. CDR3 length: 16 amino acids. CDR1 is SGHDN and CDR2 is FVKESK in the germline V gene.

This clone was detected once. The V and J genes are TRBV28 and TRBJ2-7, with D perhaps matching TRBD1 (6 bases). Trimming shortened V by 8 bases and J by 6 bases, and 23 bases separated the two germline ends. This CDR3 spans 15 amino acids. Per germline, CDR1 MDHEN and CDR2 SYDVKM. The CDR3 sequence is CASLTRGRREVEQYF. The CDR3 DNA sequence: TGTGCCAGCCTTACGAGGGGGAGACGAGAGGTCGAGCAGTACTTC.